The rows below give T cell receptor beta chains drawn from one sample of a study of cytotoxic CD8 clonotypes in ibrutinib-treated CLL. Profiling relied on immunoSEQ multiplex PCR, and the TCRdb table lists in-frame clones only, not all of them. Of approximately 130,000 clones in the sample, around four fifths were seen once. Sample: PBMCs, taken after 24 months of ibrutinib treatment. These receptors were collected from a human donor with chronic lymphocytic leukemia. CDR3s include the opening cysteine and the closing phenylalanine or tryptophan. The D gene is left open where the match is weak. Some rows mark clone size as missing; the rest say once, few, many or name a class of expanded clone.

d_call,cdr3_length,clone_size,v_call,j_call,cdr3_nt,cdr3_aa
TRBD1,13,.,TRBV7-9,TRBJ2-5,TGTGCCAGCAGCTTAACAGGGGTGGAGACCCAGTACTTC,CASSLTGVETQYF
.,11,.,TRBV6-5,TRBJ1-2,TGTGCCAGCAGTTACAACGAGGGCTACACCTTC,CASSYNEGYTF
.,14,.,TRBV5-6,TRBJ2-7,TGTGCCAGCAGCACGGGTCCAGGGCGCTTCGAGCAGTACTTC,CASSTGPGRFEQYF
TRBD1,14,.,TRBV5-8,TRBJ2-3,TGTGCCAGCAGCAGGGACAGGGGCACAGATACGCAGTATTTT,CASSRDRGTDTQYF
.,13,.,TRBV5-1,TRBJ1-1,TGCGCCAGCAGCGTCAGGGCGTCGACTGAAGCTTTCTTT,CASSVRASTEAFF
TRBD2,19,.,TRBV5-1,TRBJ2-1,TGCGCCAGCAGCTTGGCCTGGCGGGGGGGGTCGTATGTGGGCAATGAGCAGTTCTTC,CASSLAWRGGSYVGNEQFF
TRBD1,16,.,TRBV25-1,TRBJ2-7,TGTGCCAGCAGTGAAACCGGGACAGGGAACTCCTACGAGCAGTACTTC,CASSETGTGNSYEQYF
TRBD1,17,once,TRBV29-1,TRBJ2-2,TGCAGCGTTGAAGTTCGGGGACAGGGGGCAGGCACCGGGGAGCTGTTTTTT,CSVEVRGQGAGTGELFF
.,15,.,TRBV7-2,TRBJ1-6,TGTGCCAGCCGGGAGGCCAGCTCCTATAATTCACCCCTCCACTTT,CASREASSYNSPLHF
.,12,.,TRBV6-5,TRBJ2-2,TGTGCCAGCAGCCGGACAGACGGGGAGCTGTTTTTT,CASSRTDGELFF
TRBD1,16,few,TRBV6-5,TRBJ2-5,TGTGCCAGCAGCTACAGGGGACAGGGGTACCAAGAGACCCAGTACTTC,CASSYRGQGYQETQYF
.,15,.,TRBV5-1,TRBJ2-5,TGCGCCAGCAGCTTGAATGACAGGACTAGGGAGACCCAGTACTTC,CASSLNDRTRETQYF
TRBD1,14,.,TRBV19,TRBJ2-2,TGTGCCAGTCAGACAGGGGTCAACACCGGGGAGCTGTTTTTT,CASQTGVNTGELFF
TRBD1,16,.,TRBV7-3,TRBJ2-5,TGTGCCAGCAGCCCCTCGCTGACAGGGACGGGAGAGACCCAGTACTTC,CASSPSLTGTGETQYF
TRBD2,14,.,TRBV9,TRBJ2-1,TGTGCCAGCAGCGTGGGACTAGCCTACAATGAGCAGTTCTTC,CASSVGLAYNEQFF
.,12,.,TRBV10-2,TRBJ2-7,TGCGCCAGCAGTGACAACTCCTACGAGCAGTACTTC,CASSDNSYEQYF
TRBD2,13,.,TRBV4-1,TRBJ2-7,TGCGCCAGCAGCCGTGCGGGGGCCTACGAGCAGTACTTC,CASSRAGAYEQYF
.,13,.,TRBV7-2,TRBJ2-7,TGTGCCAGCAGCTTTGGGGAAATGAGCGAGCAGTACTTC,CASSFGEMSEQYF
.,11,.,TRBV5-6,TRBJ2-7,TGTGCCAGCAGCGCACAGTACGAGCAGTACTTC,CASSAQYEQYF
TRBD1,14,.,TRBV6-6,TRBJ1-2,TGTGCCACCAACGGGGACAGCGGGGTTGGTGGCTACACCTTC,CATNGDSGVGGYTF
TRBD1,14,.,TRBV11-2,TRBJ2-7,TGTGCCAGCAGCTTCCGGGACAGTTATTACGAGCAGTACTTC,CASSFRDSYYEQYF
TRBD1,15,few,TRBV7-2,TRBJ1-6,TGTGCCAGCGGAAGTCGGGACAGGGTTAGCTCACCCCTCCACTTT,CASGSRDRVSSPLHF
.,13,.,TRBV6-5,TRBJ2-7,TGTGCCAGCAGCCAGGGTGGCCCCTACGAGCAGTACTTC,CASSQGGPYEQYF
.,15,.,TRBV7-2,TRBJ2-7,TGTGCCAGCAGGTCTAGGGGTCCCTTTACCTACGAGCAGTACTTC,CASRSRGPFTYEQYF
TRBD2,17,.,TRBV18,TRBJ2-2,TGTGCCAGCTCACCCACACCGCCGGGGGGGAGCACCGGGGAGCTGTTTTTT,CASSPTPPGGSTGELFF
.,15,.,TRBV4-3,TRBJ1-2,TGCGCCAGCAGCAACGAAGGGGTTCCCAACTATGGCTACACCTTC,CASSNEGVPNYGYTF
.,12,.,TRBV27,TRBJ2-7,TGTGCCAGCAGGACCTATTCCTACGAGCAGTACTTC,CASRTYSYEQYF
TRBD1,17,.,TRBV10-1,TRBJ1-5,TGCGCCAGCAGTGAGTCCGATCGGACAGGGCGCGGACAGCCCCAGCATTTT,CASSESDRTGRGQPQHF
.,14,once,TRBV6-5,TRBJ2-4,TGTGCCAGCAGCCGACAAGGGGCCAAAAACATTCAGTACTTC,CASSRQGAKNIQYF
TRBD1,14,.,TRBV7-2,TRBJ2-2,TGTGCCAGCAGCTTAGGACAGGGGACCGGGGAGCTGTTTTTT,CASSLGQGTGELFF
TRBD2,17,.,TRBV27,TRBJ2-7,TGTGCCAGCAGTTCCGGACTAGCTGGGTGGAAGTCCTACGAGCAGTACTTC,CASSSGLAGWKSYEQYF
.,13,.,TRBV7-9,TRBJ2-5,TGTGCCAGCAGCCAGGGGCGGCAAGAGACCCAGTACTTC,CASSQGRQETQYF
TRBD1,16,.,TRBV14,TRBJ1-2,TGTGCCAGCAGCCAAGTACCACCGGGACAGGGTTATGGCTACACCTTC,CASSQVPPGQGYGYTF
.,12,.,TRBV6-5,TRBJ2-5,TGTGCCAGCAGTTACTCTCGGGTTTTTCAGTACTTC,CASSYSRVFQYF
.,13,.,TRBV28,TRBJ2-5,TGTGCCAGCAGTCCACACGGCTTGGGGACCCAGTACTTC,CASSPHGLGTQYF
.,13,.,TRBV30,TRBJ1-5,TGTGCCTGGAGCGTCAGTAGCAATCAGCCCCAGCATTTT,CAWSVSSNQPQHF
TRBD1,14,.,TRBV19,TRBJ1-4,TGTGCCAGTACACGGACAGGGTCGGGGGAAAAACTGTTTTTT,CASTRTGSGEKLFF
.,15,.,TRBV5-8,TRBJ1-5,TGTGCCAGCAGCTTGGAGGGACTAAGCAATCAGCCCCAGCATTTT,CASSLEGLSNQPQHF
.,14,.,TRBV5-6,TRBJ1-2,TGTGCCAGCAGCACCCCGGGGGGTAACTATGGCTACACCTTC,CASSTPGGNYGYTF
TRBD1,13,.,TRBV5-1,TRBJ2-5,TGCGCCAGCAGCTTAGGACAGGTCGGGACCCAGTACTTC,CASSLGQVGTQYF
TRBD1,17,.,TRBV7-9,TRBJ2-3,TGTGCCAGCAGCTTCTATACGGGACAGGGAAGCGCAGATACGCAGTATTTT,CASSFYTGQGSADTQYF
TRBD1,14,.,TRBV4-1,TRBJ1-2,TGCGCCAGCAGCAGGGACAGAGCAAACTATGGCTACACCTTC,CASSRDRANYGYTF
.,14,.,TRBV7-9,TRBJ2-1,TGTGCCAGCAGCTTAGCGGGGTCCGCGGGTGAGCAGTTCTTC,CASSLAGSAGEQFF